One and the same sample provided the 13 T cell receptor beta chains below, sequenced in a study of somatic mutations in cytotoxic T cells in rheumatoid arthritis. Some clones are missing from TCRdb's copy, which holds only in-frame ones; the method was immunoSEQ multiplex PCR. Of about 6,900 clones in the sample, 74% are singletons; the top ten hold roughly 15%. Sequenced input: CD8+ T cells sorted from blood. These receptors all stem from an adult with rheumatoid arthritis.

The chain combines TRBV11-2 with TRBJ1-6, with a weak D call TRBD1 (6 bases). There are 15 residues in the CDR3. Germline V gives CDR1 SGHAT, CDR2 FQNNGV. The ends were cut back, 1 base at V and 5 bases at J, with 9 bases in the middle. The DNA of the CDR3 is TGTGCCAGCAGCTTAGCCTGGACAGATAATTCACCCCTCCACTTT. It is translated as CASSLAWTDNSPLHF.

This clone appeared once. This chain uses TRBV27 with TRBJ2-7; the match to TRBD1 covers 10 bases. This CDR3 contains 15 residues. V shed 5 bases and J 3 bases; nucleotides not matched to a gene: 7. Germline V gene data show CDR1 as MNHEY and CDR2 as SMNVEV (reference sequence). The chain's CDR3 is CASSLTTGGFYEQYF. The CDR3 DNA follows: TGTGCCAGCAGTCTCACGACAGGGGGCTTCTACGAGCAGTACTTC.

This clone appeared once. The junction shows a germline mismatch at one end, possibly a read error. CDR3 bases: TGTGCCAGCAGCCAAAACGTCCGGGGGTCAGCCTTC. It encodes CASSQNVRGSAF. The chain recombines TRBV5-6 with TRBJ1-2, with D tentatively TRBD1 (5 bases). Germline-derived CDR1 and CDR2 are SGHDT and YYEEEE. The CDR3 consists of 12 residues.

This clone was seen just once. V is TRBV28 and J is TRBJ2-1; 10 bases fit TRBD1. Germline CDR1 is MDHEN and CDR2 is SYDVKM. The CDR3 loop spans 13 amino acids. Losses at the gene ends were 4 bases for V and 8 bases for J; bases not matched to a gene: 2. The CDR3, as DNA: TGTGCCAGCAGTTGGACAGGGGGGTATGAGCAGTTCTTC. It encodes CASSWTGGYEQFF.

The chain recombines TRBV7-9 with TRBJ2-3; TRBD1 aligns across 8 bases. The ends lost 4 bases at V and 7 bases at J; junction bases unmatched: 13. CDR1 SEHNR and CDR2 FQNEAQ come from the germline V gene (reference sequence). This CDR3 spans 16 amino acids. This CDR3 is CASSSPLTGGLNTQYF. The CDR3 DNA sequence: TGTGCCAGCAGCTCACCCCTTACAGGGGGTCTAAATACGCAGTATTTT.

This sequence joins TRBV6-6 and TRBJ1-1; 8 bases map to TRBD1. V shed 5 bases and J 5 bases; nucleotides not matched to a gene: 13. Germline assignment: CDR1 MNHNY and CDR2 SVGAGI (reference sequence). The CDR3 runs to 16 residues. The CDR3 nucleotides are TGTGCCAGCAGTCTCCCCACAGGGGGGCGGGGAACTGAAGCTTTCTTT. It yields the protein CASSLPTGGRGTEAFF.

This clone was seen only once. The CDR3 spells CATSSPPGIYRGNTGELFF. The CDR3 DNA reads as TGTGCCACCAGCAGCCCACCAGGGATATACAGGGGGAACACCGGGGAGCTGTTTTTT. The rearrangement joins TRBV15 to TRBJ2-2, with 7 bases lining up with TRBD1. The CDR3 totals 19 residues. Per the germline V gene, CDR1 is LNHNV and CDR2 is YYDKDF (reference sequence). J was trimmed by 1 base and V by 3 bases; bases with no gene match: 14.

This clone was found a few times. The chain combines TRBV4-3 with TRBJ2-2; TRBD2 matches 7 bases. Germline CDR1 reads LGHNA; CDR2 reads YSLEER. Germline trimming cut 2 bases from V and 10 bases from J; bases unmatched to any gene: 4. The CDR3 sequence is 13 residues long. The CDR3, as DNA: TGCGCCAGCAGCCAATGGGAGGGAAAGGAGCTGTTTTTT. It yields the protein CASSQWEGKELFF.

The CDR3 here is CATEDRGLLFF. The CDR3 coding sequence is TGTGCCACCGAGGACAGAGGTTTACTGTTTTTT. The J gene is TRBJ1-4, the V gene TRBV10-3, with a tentative D call TRBD1 (6 bases). Germline values: CDR1 ENHRY, CDR2 SYGVKD. CDR3 length equals 11 residues. V was shortened by 10 bases and J by 13 bases, with 16 bases between the two germline ends.

The chain is built from TRBV6-5 and TRBJ2-1; the D call may be TRBD1 or TRBD2 (5 bases each). This CDR3 has 15 residues. Germline-derived CDR1 and CDR2 are MNHEY and SVGAGI. V was cut by 2 bases and J by 7 bases, with 15 bases left in between. CDR3 sequence: CASSYGGVSGNEQFF. CDR3 coding DNA: TGTGCCAGCAGTTACGGGGGAGTAAGTGGGAATGAGCAGTTCTTC.

The chain uses TRBV6-1 and TRBJ1-1; no clear D. Germline V gene sequence: CDR1 MNHNS, CDR2 SASEGT. V dropped 8 bases and J dropped 9 bases, with 16 bases sitting between them. The CDR3 is 12 amino acids. The CDR3 here is CASCNLEGKAFF. In DNA form, the CDR3 reads TGTGCCAGCTGTAACCTAGAAGGGAAAGCTTTCTTT.

This clone was seen a handful of times. The rearrangement uses TRBV10-3 and TRBJ2-3; 8 bases map to TRBD2. The germline gives CDR1 ENHRY, CDR2 SYGVKD. V trimming: 0 bases; J trimming: 9 bases; junction bases outside the gene matches: 23. The CDR3 is 20 amino acids. The CDR3 here is CAISESMGVTAGETMGTQYF. CDR3 coding DNA: TGTGCCATCAGTGAGTCGATGGGCGTGACAGCGGGGGAGACCATGGGGACGCAGTATTTT.

The chain couples TRBV27 to TRBJ2-2, with TRBD1 matching over 7 bases. CDR1 and CDR2 (germline): MNHEY, SMNVEV (reference sequence). CDR3 length equals 16 residues. Trimming cost V 4 bases and J 1 base; bases outside gene matches: 6. The CDR3 sequence: CASSSPRTGNTGELFF. For the CDR3, the DNA is TGTGCCAGCAGTTCCCCCCGGACAGGGAACACCGGGGAGCTGTTTTTT.